The present entry profiles one T cell receptor (beta chain) with its context. The target of this receptor is not known. No qualities accompany the bases; no much larger clone lies one base away. TCRbeta CDR3 regions were amplified from genomic DNA using the immunoSEQ Assay, a bias-controlled multiplex PCR. The study's processing was this. The number of nucleated cells in each sample was estimated from the amplification of reference gene primers within the assay. To quantify the absolute abundance of each unique TCRbeta CDR3 rearrangement, sequence reads were collapsed and filtered. Productive Simpson clonality was computed per sample as the square root of Simpson's diversity index over productive rearrangements. TCRdb limited this immuneACCESS table to in-frame rearrangements with V and J called. A share of clones is missing; checked studies link under half to unresolved V genes, and the rest is unexplained. That table gives V, J and clone size, and the DNA gave D and trimming. The sample includes about 390,000 clones, with about 86% observed a single time. The leading ten clones occupy about 9.4% of the sample.

In the prospective study, participants were about 18 to 100 years old, resided in fewer than 25 geographic areas of the United States, and were enrolled through a virtual design. In the prospective study, cohorts were assigned on the basis of participant-reported clinical history obtained from a screening survey and a study questionnaire. For ImmuneRACE Cohort 3, a participant was defined as recovered based on two consecutive negative NP/OP PCR tests, clearance by a healthcare professional, or resolution of symptoms. Each participant in the prospective study had whole blood, serum and a nasopharyngeal or oropharyngeal swab collected by mobile phlebotomists. Over a roughly 2-month period, participants in the prospective study had the option of providing additional blood draws and questionnaires. Before DNA extraction, blood samples from the prospective study were shipped at room temperature or frozen.

The data stem from a study of blood T cell repertoires in COVID-19 (TCRdb year 2020). About the study as a whole: Samples from collaborators originated in the United States, Italy and Spain and spanned both the acute and convalescent phases of COVID-19. The material from the prospective study consisted of cDNA or gDNA derived from T cells, B-cell-depleted T cells, or PBMCs. The repertoires were released in a freely available public database meant as a resource for research on the immune response to SARS-CoV-2. Nearly every sample came with metadata listing a de-identified subject ID, COVID-19 status, age in years and sex. Samples were obtained from the ongoing ImmuneRACE study (first 160 participants) and from over 1,000 subjects provided by 6 global collaborators. Subjects who had been exposed to COVID-19, were actively infected with it, or had recovered from it provided the deeply sampled blood TCRbeta repertoires that made up the dataset. Where available, HLA class I and class II types were obtained from metadata supplied by the sample provider rather than from assay-based typing.

CDR1 and CDR2, per the germline V gene, are KGHSH and LQKENI. Trimming removed 0 bases from V and 6 bases from J, leaving 13 bases between the germline ends. The CDR3 measures 15 amino acids from cysteine to phenylalanine. The retained sequence is limited to the CDR3, 45 bases, with the frame set at the first base. What the work shows at the level of the full study, not this receptor alone: The amount of clinical and demographic metadata varied by source and participant and was provided uncurated.

The material sequenced was PBMCs or T cells enriched from blood (not recorded which). The rearranged chain carries TRBV18 and TRBJ2-3; a weak D assignment points to TRBD2 (5 bases agree). The sequence was obtained from a woman aged 50 to 65 who had recovered from COVID-19. The sequenced DNA is TGTGCCAGCTCACCACCCATGCTAGCTCGGGATACGCAGTATTTT. This yields the protein CASSPPMLARDTQYF.